This T cell receptor (beta chain) appears in the sequencing data of a study of blood T cell repertoires in COVID-19. The overall study: There were acute and convalescent COVID-19 samples, and they came from the United States, Italy and Spain. T cells, B-cell-depleted T cells, or PBMCs supplied cDNA or gDNA.

This CDR3 is built from 17 residues. Germline lookup yields CDR1 MNHEY and CDR2 SMNVEV (reference sequence). V was shortened by 8 bases and J by 3 bases, with 24 bases between the two germline ends. Per the original methods: For nucleated cells, counts were estimated from reference gene primer amplification. Measured with immunoSEQ multiplex PCR; TCRdb has only the in-frame clones, and not every one. V and J calls and clone size come straight from that table; D and trimming were deduced from the DNA. The data contain 100,000 or so clones, around 66% of them singletons. The clonotype originates from a man older than 75 with acute or convalescent COVID-19. The source material was peripheral blood. The chain carries TRBV27 and TRBJ2-3, with D maybe TRBD1 (5 bases). The CDR3 spells CASGRQGYRGKTDTQYF. CDR3 bases: TGTGCCAGCGGCAGGCAAGGTTATAGGGGTAAAACAGATACGCAGTATTTT.